These T cell receptor beta chains were read from a single sample in a study of T cell responses to AZD1222 COVID-19 vaccine. TCRdb's table, derived via immunoSEQ multiplex PCR, lists solely in-frame clones and lacks some. Altogether about 140,000 clones are present, approximately 92% being singletons, with the ten largest covering about 1.5%. Here the sequenced sample was peripheral blood, taken on day 0 of AZD1222 vaccination. The receptors originated from an adult in good health. CDR3s include the opening cysteine and the closing phenylalanine or tryptophan. The D gene is left open where the match is weak. Not all rows give a size; the values are once, few, many and, for expanded clones, a class.

>13|-|TRBV3-1/TRBV3-2|-|TRBJ1-2
CASSQDPTSGYTF
TGTGCCAGCAGCCAAGATCCCACCAGTGGCTACACCTTC
>16|-|TRBV5-6|TRBD2|TRBJ2-3
CASSLGGLAGTDTQYF
TGTGCCAGCAGCTTGGGAGGCCTAGCGGGGACAGATACGCAGTATTTT
>15|-|TRBV28|-|TRBJ1-5
CASTPSGAFNQPQHF
TGTGCCAGCACCCCCAGCGGGGCCTTCAATCAGCCCCAGCATTTT
>15|once|TRBV28|TRBD1|TRBJ1-5
CASSRRTGVNQPQHF
TGTGCCAGCAGTCGCCGGACAGGGGTCAATCAGCCCCAGCATTTT
>15|-|TRBV6-1|-|TRBJ2-6
CASSEGSSGANVLTF
TGTGCCAGCAGTGAAGGGAGCTCTGGGGCCAACGTCCTGACTTTC
>15|-|TRBV4-1|TRBD1|TRBJ2-7
CASSRIPDRDYEQYF
TGCGCCAGCAGCCGTATCCCGGACAGGGACTACGAGCAGTACTTC
>17|-|TRBV5-1|-|TRBJ2-7
CASSRGPLGQGGYEQYF
TGCGCCAGCAGCCGAGGGCCCCTAGGCCAGGGTGGCTACGAGCAGTACTTC
>15|-|TRBV6-4|TRBD2|TRBJ2-3
CASSVRGGSTDTQYF
TGTGCCAGCAGTGTTAGGGGAGGGAGCACAGATACGCAGTATTTT
>14|once|TRBV19|-|TRBJ1-5
CASSYTVNNQPQHF
TGTGCCAGTAGCTATACAGTTAACAATCAGCCCCAGCATTTT
>16|-|TRBV11-2|-|TRBJ1-1
CASSRQQGWWDTEAFF
TGTGCCAGCAGCCGTCAACAGGGATGGTGGGACACTGAAGCTTTCTTT
>17|-|TRBV4-1|TRBD1|TRBJ2-3
CASSQGGRTGGAGTQYF
TGCGCCAGCAGCCAAGGGGGGCGGACAGGGGGCGCAGGTACGCAGTATTTT
>12|-|TRBV10-1|-|TRBJ2-1
CASNEGNNEQFF
TGCGCCAGCAATGAGGGAAACAATGAGCAGTTCTTC
>15|-|TRBV29-1|-|TRBJ2-5
CSVARVAGPGRTQYF
TGCAGCGTTGCCCGGGTCGCCGGCCCCGGGAGAACCCAGTACTTC
>12|once|TRBV3-1/TRBV3-2|TRBD2|TRBJ2-1
CASTGGYNEQFF
TGTGCCAGCACGGGGGGGTACAATGAGCAGTTCTTC
>15|-|TRBV27|-|TRBJ2-7
CASSLSHRGLYEQYF
TGTGCCAGCAGTTTATCGCACCGGGGCTTGTACGAGCAGTACTTC
>15|-|TRBV6-5|-|TRBJ1-5
CASSYGVGSNQPQHF
TGTGCCAGCAGTTACGGGGTGGGGAGCAATCAGCCCCAGCATTTT
>15|-|TRBV5-1|TRBD1|TRBJ2-3
CASSLRDRGWGTQYF
TGCGCCAGCAGCCTTCGAGACAGGGGATGGGGTACGCAGTATTTT
>16|-|TRBV3-1/TRBV3-2|TRBD1|TRBJ1-3
CASSLTGGASGNTIYF
TGTGCCAGCAGCCTTACAGGGGGCGCCTCTGGAAACACCATATATTTT
>15|-|TRBV15|-|TRBJ2-7
CATSRARGRTYEQYF
TGTGCCACCAGCAGAGCTCGGGGGCGCACCTACGAGCAGTACTTC
>16|-|TRBV20-1|TRBD2|TRBJ2-7
CSASPLAGGARYEQYF
TGCAGTGCTAGTCCTTTAGCGGGAGGGGCCCGCTACGAGCAGTACTTC
>12|-|TRBV6-5|-|TRBJ1-3
CAGTEGGNTIYF
TGTGCCGGGACCGAGGGAGGAAACACCATATATTTT
>13|-|TRBV2|-|TRBJ1-2
CASSAVRSYGYTF
TGTGCCAGCAGTGCTGTCCGGAGCTATGGCTACACCTTC
>13|-|TRBV5-1|-|TRBJ2-1
CASRVGHGDEQFF
TGCGCCAGCAGGGTTGGACATGGGGATGAGCAGTTCTTC
>15|-|TRBV10-3|TRBD2|TRBJ2-7
CAIRRGLESSYEQYF
TGTGCCATCAGAAGGGGACTAGAATCCTCCTACGAGCAGTACTTC
>14|-|TRBV10-2|-|TRBJ2-3
CASLCGAFTDTQYF
TGCGCCAGCCTTTGTGGGGCCTTCACAGATACGCAGTATTTT